The rows below give T cell receptor beta chains drawn from one sample of a study of blood T cell repertoires in COVID-19. The protocol was immunoSEQ multiplex PCR, while the TCRdb copy is restricted to in-frame clones and leaves out a portion. The profile covers under 350,000 clones, with 80% to 90% appearing a single time and approximately 9.9% taken by the ten largest. What was sequenced was peripheral blood. The receptors were sampled from a woman in her 70s with acute or convalescent COVID-19. Each CDR3 is given with its conserved first and last residue.

V	J	CDR3
TRBV19	TRBJ2-7	CASQPEAGASYEQYF
TRBV4-1	TRBJ2-1	CASSPGQALRSYNEQFF
TRBV5-4	TRBJ2-6	CASSLGGDPGANVLTF
TRBV2	TRBJ1-2	CASSAGFLQGDWGYTF
TRBV19	TRBJ2-2	CASTNTRGANTGELFF
TRBV19	TRBJ1-1	CASSFRSGNTEAFF
TRBV5-4	TRBJ1-2	CASSSSGDYGYTF
TRBV11-2	TRBJ2-1	CASSKSGGNNEQFF
TRBV27	TRBJ2-3	CASSYIGKGDTQYF
TRBV2	TRBJ1-2	CASSLQGSSYGYTF
TRBV9	TRBJ1-1	CASSVGFLNTEAFF
TRBV25-1	TRBJ1-2	CASSESANYGYTF
TRBV5-1	TRBJ1-1	CASSFAGENTEAFF
TRBV7-9	TRBJ2-1	CASSLDTLYNEQFF
TRBV6-6	TRBJ1-4	CASSPSVGLVFEKLFF
TRBV6-5	TRBJ1-6	CASSYGQKNSPLHF
TRBV5-5	TRBJ2-2	CASTRAEVWNTGELFF
TRBV6-1	TRBJ1-2	CASSERVGGYTF
TRBV5-1	TRBJ1-1	CASSPARGNTEAFF
TRBV20-1	TRBJ1-1	CSAFPSQGTFF
TRBV18	TRBJ2-7	CASSPPNRYSEQYF
TRBV11-2	TRBJ2-2	CASSATGTGGELFF
TRBV11-2	TRBJ2-7	CASSSPGGEQYF
TRBV6-4	TRBJ2-7	CARQGWVVGQVYEQYF
TRBV2	TRBJ1-1	CASTRTGNTEAFF
TRBV23-1	TRBJ1-3	CASSQSIGPRGFGNTIYF
TRBV6-2/TRBV6-3	TRBJ2-7	CASSYSRQGEGEQYF
TRBV13	TRBJ1-4	CASSSHLTRLGEKLFF
TRBV7-2	TRBJ2-4	CASSLGGGAAKNIQYF
TRBV24-1	TRBJ1-1	CATSGAGVMAEAFF
TRBV19	TRBJ1-2	CASSVTGNSRMGYTF
TRBV2	TRBJ2-1	CASSFSSGGALNEQFF
TRBV19	TRBJ2-2	CASIWTSGATNTGELFF
TRBV23-1	TRBJ1-1	CASTLAGLATEAFF
TRBV11-2	TRBJ2-3	CASQEGTDTQYF
TRBV7-2	TRBJ1-1	CASSLGRNTEAFF
TRBV20-1	TRBJ1-1	CSASWTTGLNTEAFF